This T cell receptor (beta chain) came from a study of OX40 agonist ivuxolimab in advanced cancers. Overall study: Patients were dosed intravenously with ivuxolimab at 0.01 to 10 mg/kg every 2 weeks.

For this clone: An end of the junction differs from the germline gene, which may be a read error.

CDR1 is MDHEN, CDR2 SYDVKM, per germline. The CDR3 is 11 residues long. Sequencing was performed with immunoSEQ multiplex PCR; in TCRdb, only in-frame clones are kept and a portion is missing. The table shows 100,000 to 150,000 clones, with over 75% occurring only once. Patients had blood sampled at baseline and again on cycle 4 day 1 and cycle 7 day 1. The chain joins TRBV28 to TRBJ2-5, with D possibly TRBD2 on 6 matching bases. The sequencing used CD4+ or CD8+ T cells sorted from blood, collected in a trial of the OX40 agonist ivuxolimab. The source is an adult with an advanced solid tumor such as melanoma, head and neck, liver or kidney cancer. The CDR3 bases are TGTGCCAGCAGTTTAATCCGGGAGATACACTTC. Amino acid sequence: CASSLIREIHF.